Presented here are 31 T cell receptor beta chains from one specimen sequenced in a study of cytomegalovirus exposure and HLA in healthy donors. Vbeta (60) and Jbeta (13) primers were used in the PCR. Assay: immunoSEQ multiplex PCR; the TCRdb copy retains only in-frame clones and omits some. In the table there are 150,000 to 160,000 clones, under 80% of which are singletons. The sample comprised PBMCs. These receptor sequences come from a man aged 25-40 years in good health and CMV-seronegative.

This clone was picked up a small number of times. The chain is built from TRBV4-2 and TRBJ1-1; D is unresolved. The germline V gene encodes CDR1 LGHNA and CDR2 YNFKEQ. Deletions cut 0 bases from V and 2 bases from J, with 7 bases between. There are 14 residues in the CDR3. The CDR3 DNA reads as TGTGCCAGCAGCCAAGATTCCAGTAACACTGAAGCTTTCTTT. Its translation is CASSQDSSNTEAFF.

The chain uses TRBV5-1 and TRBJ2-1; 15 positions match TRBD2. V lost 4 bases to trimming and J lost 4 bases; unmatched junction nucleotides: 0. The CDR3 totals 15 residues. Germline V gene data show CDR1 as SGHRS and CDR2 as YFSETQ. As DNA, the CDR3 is TGCGCCAGCAGCGGACTAGCGGGGGGGTACAATGAGCAGTTCTTC. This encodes CASSGLAGGYNEQFF.

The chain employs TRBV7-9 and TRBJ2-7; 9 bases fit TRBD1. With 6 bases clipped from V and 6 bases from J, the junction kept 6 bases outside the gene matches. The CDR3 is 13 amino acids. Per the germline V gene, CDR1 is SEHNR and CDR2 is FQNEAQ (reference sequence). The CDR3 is CASSRSTGGEQYF. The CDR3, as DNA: TGTGCCAGCAGTAGATCGACAGGGGGCGAGCAGTACTTC.

CDR3 sequence (DNA): TGCGCCAGCAGCCAAGATGAGGGGGCGATGAGATACTATGGCTACACCTTC. It yields the protein CASSQDEGAMRYYGYTF. The chain links TRBV4-3 to TRBJ1-2; TRBD1 matches at 7 bases. J was trimmed by 3 bases and V by 0 bases; bases with no gene match: 10. The germline gives CDR1 LGHNA, CDR2 YSLEER. The CDR3 contains 17 residues.

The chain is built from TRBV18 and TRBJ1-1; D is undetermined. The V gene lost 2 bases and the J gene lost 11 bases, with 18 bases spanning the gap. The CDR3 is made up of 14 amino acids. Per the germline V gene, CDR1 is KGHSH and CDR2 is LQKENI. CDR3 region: CASSPEGAEVEAFF. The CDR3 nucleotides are TGTGCCAGCTCACCAGAAGGAGCCGAAGTGGAGGCTTTCTTT.

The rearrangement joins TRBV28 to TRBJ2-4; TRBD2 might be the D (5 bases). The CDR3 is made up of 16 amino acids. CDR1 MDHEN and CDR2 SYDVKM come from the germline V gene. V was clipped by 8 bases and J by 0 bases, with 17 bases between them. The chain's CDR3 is CASHSSRGLAKNIQYF. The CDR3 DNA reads TGTGCCAGCCACTCTTCCCGGGGTTTAGCCAAAAACATTCAGTACTTC.

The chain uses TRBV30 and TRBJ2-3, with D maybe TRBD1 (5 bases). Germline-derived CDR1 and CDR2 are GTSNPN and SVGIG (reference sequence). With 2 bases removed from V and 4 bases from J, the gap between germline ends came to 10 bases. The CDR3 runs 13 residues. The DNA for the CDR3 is TGTGCCTGGAGTAGGTCCAGGGCAGATACGCAGTATTTT. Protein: CAWSRSRADTQYF.

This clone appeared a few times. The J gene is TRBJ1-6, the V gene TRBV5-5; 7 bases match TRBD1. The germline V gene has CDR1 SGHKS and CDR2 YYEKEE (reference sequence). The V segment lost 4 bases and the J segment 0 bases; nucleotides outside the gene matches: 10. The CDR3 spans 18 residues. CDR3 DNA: TGTGCCAGCAGCGGGGAAACAGGGGCAAGCTCCTATAATTCACCCCTCCACTTT. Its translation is CASSGETGASSYNSPLHF.

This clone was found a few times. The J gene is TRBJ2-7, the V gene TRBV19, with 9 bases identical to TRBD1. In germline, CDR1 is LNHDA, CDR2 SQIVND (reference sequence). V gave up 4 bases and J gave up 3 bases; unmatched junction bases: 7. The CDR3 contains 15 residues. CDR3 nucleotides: TGTGCCAGTAGTACCACAGGGGGCCTATACTACGAGCAGTACTTC. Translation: CASSTTGGLYYEQYF. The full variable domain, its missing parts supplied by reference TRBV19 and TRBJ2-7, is DGGITQSPKYLFRKEGQNVTLSCEQNLNHDAMYWYRQDPGQGLRLIYYSQIVNDFQKGDIAEGYSVSREKKESFPLTVTSAQKNPTAFYLCASSTTGGLYYEQYFGPGTRLTVT.

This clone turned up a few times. In DNA form, the CDR3 reads TGTGCCAGCAGCTTAGGAGGGGAGGCTGCGTCCTACGAGCAGTACTTC. Translating gives CASSLGGEAASYEQYF. The chain uses TRBV11-2 and TRBJ2-7; possibly TRBD2 for D (6 bases). CDR3 length equals 16 residues. Per the germline V gene, CDR1 is SGHAT and CDR2 is FQNNGV. The V and J ends lost 1 base and 1 base respectively, with 14 bases between them.

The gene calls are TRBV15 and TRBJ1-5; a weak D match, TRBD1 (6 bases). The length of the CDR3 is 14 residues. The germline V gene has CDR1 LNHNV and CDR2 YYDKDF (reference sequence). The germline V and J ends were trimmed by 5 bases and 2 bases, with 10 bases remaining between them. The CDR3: CATSRRGGNQPQHF. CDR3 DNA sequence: TGTGCCACCAGCCGCAGGGGCGGCAATCAGCCCCAGCATTTT.

The CDR3 coding sequence is TGTGCCAGCAGTTCAATTCGACAGGCGGAGATGTACGAGCAGTACTTC. Translated, it gives CASSSIRQAEMYEQYF. This sequence joins TRBV28 and TRBJ2-7, with a weak D call TRBD1 (6 bases). Per germline, CDR1 MDHEN and CDR2 SYDVKM. Trimming pared 4 bases from V and 4 bases from J, leaving 20 bases between. The CDR3 is 16 residues long. Drawing the rest from reference TRBV28 and TRBJ2-7, the complete variable domain is DVKVTQSSRYLVKRTGEKVFLECVQDMDHENMFWYRQDPGLGLRLIYFSYDVKMKEKGDIPEGYSVSREKKERFSLILESASTNQTSMYLCASSSIRQAEMYEQYFGPGTRLTVT.

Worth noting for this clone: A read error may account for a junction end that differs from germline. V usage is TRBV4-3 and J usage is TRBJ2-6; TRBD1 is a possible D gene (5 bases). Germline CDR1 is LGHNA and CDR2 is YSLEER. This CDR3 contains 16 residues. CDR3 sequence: CASSQDRPSGANVPTF. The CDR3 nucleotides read TGCGCCAGCAGCCAAGATCGACCCTCTGGGGCCAACGTCCCGACTTTC.

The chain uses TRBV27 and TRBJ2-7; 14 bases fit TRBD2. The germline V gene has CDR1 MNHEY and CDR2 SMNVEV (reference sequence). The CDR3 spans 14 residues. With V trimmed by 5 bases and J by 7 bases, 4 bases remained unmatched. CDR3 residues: CASSAGLAGGEQYF. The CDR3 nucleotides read TGTGCCAGCAGTGCAGGACTAGCGGGGGGAGAGCAGTACTTC.

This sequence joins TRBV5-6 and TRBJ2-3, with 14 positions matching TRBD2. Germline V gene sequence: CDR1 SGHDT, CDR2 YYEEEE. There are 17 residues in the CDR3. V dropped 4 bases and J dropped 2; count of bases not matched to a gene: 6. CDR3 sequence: CASSQRTSGGHTDTQYF. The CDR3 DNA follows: TGTGCCAGCAGCCAAAGGACTAGCGGGGGGCACACAGATACGCAGTATTTT.

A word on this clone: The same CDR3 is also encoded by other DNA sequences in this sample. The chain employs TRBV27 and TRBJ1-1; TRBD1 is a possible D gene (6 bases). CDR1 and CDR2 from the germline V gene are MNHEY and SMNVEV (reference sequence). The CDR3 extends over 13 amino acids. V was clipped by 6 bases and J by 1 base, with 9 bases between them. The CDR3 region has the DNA TGTGCCAGCAGCTTGGGACAGAACACTGAAGCTTTCTTT. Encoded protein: CASSLGQNTEAFF.

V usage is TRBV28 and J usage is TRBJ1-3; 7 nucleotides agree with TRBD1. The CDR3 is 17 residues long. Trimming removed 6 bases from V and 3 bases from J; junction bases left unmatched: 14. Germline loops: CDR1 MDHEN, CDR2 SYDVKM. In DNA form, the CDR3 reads TGTGCCAGCAGACGGACAGGTGGAAGGTTCTTTGGAAACACCATATATTTT. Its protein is CASRRTGGRFFGNTIYF. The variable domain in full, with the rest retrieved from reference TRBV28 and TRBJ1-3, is DVKVTQSSRYLVKRTGEKVFLECVQDMDHENMFWYRQDPGLGLRLIYFSYDVKMKEKGDIPEGYSVSREKKERFSLILESASTNQTSMYLCASRRTGGRFFGNTIYFGEGSWLTVV.

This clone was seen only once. CDR3 coding DNA: TGTGCTAGTGGTTCCGCGGGTAATGAGCAGTTCTTC. It specifies CASGSAGNEQFF. The rearrangement links TRBV12-5 to TRBJ2-1; tentatively, D is TRBD2 (5 bases). The CDR3 contains 12 residues. The V end lost 4 bases, the J end lost 7 bases, and 8 bases lay between the germline ends. Germline V gene lookup returns CDR1 LGHNT and CDR2 FRNRAP.

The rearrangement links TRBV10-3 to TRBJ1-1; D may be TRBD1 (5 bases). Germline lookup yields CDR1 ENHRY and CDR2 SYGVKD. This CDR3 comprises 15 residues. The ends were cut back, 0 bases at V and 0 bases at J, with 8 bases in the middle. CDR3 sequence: CAISESGALNTEAFF. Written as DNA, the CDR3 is TGTGCCATCAGTGAGTCAGGGGCCTTGAACACTGAAGCTTTCTTT.

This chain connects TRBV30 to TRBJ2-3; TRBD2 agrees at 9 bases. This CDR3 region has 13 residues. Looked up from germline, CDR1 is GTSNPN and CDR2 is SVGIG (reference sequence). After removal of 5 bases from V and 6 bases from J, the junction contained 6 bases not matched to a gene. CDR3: CAWGTSMADTQYF. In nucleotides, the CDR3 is TGTGCCTGGGGGACTAGCATGGCGGATACGCAGTATTTT.

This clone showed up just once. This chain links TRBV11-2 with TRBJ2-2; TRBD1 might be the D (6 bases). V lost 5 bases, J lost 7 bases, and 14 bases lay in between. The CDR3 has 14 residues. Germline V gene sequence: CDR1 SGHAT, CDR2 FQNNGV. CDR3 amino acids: CASSQGHQDGELFF. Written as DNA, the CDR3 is TGTGCCAGCAGCCAGGGACACCAAGACGGGGAGCTGTTTTTT.

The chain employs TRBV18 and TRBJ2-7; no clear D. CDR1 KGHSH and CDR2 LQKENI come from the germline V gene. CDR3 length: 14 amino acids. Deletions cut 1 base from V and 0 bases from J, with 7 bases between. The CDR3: CASSPLPGSYEQYF. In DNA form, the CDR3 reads TGTGCCAGCTCACCACTCCCCGGCTCCTACGAGCAGTACTTC. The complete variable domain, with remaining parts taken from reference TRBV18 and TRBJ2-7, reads NAGVMQNPRHLVRRRGQEARLRCSPMKGHSHVYWYRQLPEEGLKFMVYLQKENIIDESGMPKERFSAEFPKEGPSILRIQQVVRGDSAAYFCASSPLPGSYEQYFGPGTRLTVT.

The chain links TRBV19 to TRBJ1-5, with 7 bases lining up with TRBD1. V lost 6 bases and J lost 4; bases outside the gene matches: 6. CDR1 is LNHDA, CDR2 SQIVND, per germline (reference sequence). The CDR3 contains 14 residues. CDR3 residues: CASSSQGTNQPQHF. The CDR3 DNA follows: TGTGCCAGTAGCTCACAGGGGACGAATCAGCCCCAGCATTTT.

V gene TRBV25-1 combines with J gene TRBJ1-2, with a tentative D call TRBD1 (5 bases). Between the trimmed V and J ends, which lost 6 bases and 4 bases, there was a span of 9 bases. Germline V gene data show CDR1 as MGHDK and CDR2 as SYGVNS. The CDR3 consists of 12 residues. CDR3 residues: CASSPQGYGYTF. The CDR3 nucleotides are TGTGCCAGCAGCCCCCAGGGCTATGGCTACACCTTC.

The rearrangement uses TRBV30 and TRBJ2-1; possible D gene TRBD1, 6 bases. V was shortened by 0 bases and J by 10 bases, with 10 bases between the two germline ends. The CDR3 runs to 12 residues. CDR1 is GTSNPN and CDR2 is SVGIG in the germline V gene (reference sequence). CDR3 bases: TGTGCCTGGAGTGTACCAGGGGAGGAGCAGTTCTTC. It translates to CAWSVPGEEQFF.

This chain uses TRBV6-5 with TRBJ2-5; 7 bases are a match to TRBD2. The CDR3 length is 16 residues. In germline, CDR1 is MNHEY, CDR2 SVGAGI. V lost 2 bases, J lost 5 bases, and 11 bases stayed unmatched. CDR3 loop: CASSYQPRGIGETQYF. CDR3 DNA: TGTGCCAGCAGTTACCAGCCGCGGGGGATTGGGGAGACCCAGTACTTC.

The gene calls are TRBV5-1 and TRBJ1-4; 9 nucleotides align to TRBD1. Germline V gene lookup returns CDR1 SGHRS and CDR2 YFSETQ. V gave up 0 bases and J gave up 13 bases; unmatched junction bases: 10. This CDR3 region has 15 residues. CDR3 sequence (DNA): TGCGCCAGCAGCTTGGCTGCGGGACAGGGCGATAGACTGTTTTTT. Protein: CASSLAAGQGDRLFF.

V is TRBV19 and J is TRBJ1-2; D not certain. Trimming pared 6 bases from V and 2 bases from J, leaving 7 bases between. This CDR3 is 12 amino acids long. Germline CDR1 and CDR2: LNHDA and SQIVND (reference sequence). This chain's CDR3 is CASRAWNYGYTF. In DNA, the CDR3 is TGTGCCAGTAGGGCCTGGAACTATGGCTACACCTTC.

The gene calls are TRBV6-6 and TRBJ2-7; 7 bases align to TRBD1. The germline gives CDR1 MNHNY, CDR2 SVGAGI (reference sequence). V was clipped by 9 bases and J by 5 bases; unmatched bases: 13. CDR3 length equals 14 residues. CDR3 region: CASRPLGQDHEQYF. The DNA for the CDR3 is TGTGCCAGTAGACCCCTCGGACAGGACCACGAGCAGTACTTC.

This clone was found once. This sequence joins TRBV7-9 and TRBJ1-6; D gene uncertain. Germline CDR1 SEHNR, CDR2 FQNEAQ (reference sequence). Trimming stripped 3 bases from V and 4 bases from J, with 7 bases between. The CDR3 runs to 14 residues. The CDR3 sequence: CASSFDGYNSPLHF. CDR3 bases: TGTGCCAGCAGCTTCGACGGGTATAATTCACCCCTCCACTTT.

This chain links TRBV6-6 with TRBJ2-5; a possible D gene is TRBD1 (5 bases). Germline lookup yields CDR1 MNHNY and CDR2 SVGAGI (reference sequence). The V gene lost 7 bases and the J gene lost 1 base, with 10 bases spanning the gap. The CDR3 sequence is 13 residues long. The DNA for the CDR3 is TGTGCCAGCACCCGGACACCCCAAGAGACCCAGTACTTC. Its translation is CASTRTPQETQYF.